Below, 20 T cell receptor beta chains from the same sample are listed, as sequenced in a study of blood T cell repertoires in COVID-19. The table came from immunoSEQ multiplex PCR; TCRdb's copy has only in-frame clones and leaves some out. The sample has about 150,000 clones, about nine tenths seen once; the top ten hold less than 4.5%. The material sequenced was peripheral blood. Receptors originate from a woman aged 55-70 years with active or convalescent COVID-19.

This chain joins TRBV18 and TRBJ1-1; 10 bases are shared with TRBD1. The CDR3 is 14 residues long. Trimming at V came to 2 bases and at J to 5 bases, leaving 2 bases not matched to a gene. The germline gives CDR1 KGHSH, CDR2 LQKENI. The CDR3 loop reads CASSPGTGETEAFF. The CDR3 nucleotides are TGTGCCAGCTCACCAGGGACAGGGGAGACTGAAGCTTTCTTT. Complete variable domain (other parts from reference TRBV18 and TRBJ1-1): NAGVMQNPRHLVRRRGQEARLRCSPMKGHSHVYWYRQLPEEGLKFMVYLQKENIIDESGMPKERFSAEFPKEGPSILRIQQVVRGDSAAYFCASSPGTGETEAFFGQGTRLTVV.

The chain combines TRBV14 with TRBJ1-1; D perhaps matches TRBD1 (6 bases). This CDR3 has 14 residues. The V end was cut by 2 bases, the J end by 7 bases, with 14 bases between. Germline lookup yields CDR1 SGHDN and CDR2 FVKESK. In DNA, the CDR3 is TGTGCCAGCAGCCAATTGCGGGGGCAGGGTGAAGCTTTCTTT. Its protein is CASSQLRGQGEAFF.

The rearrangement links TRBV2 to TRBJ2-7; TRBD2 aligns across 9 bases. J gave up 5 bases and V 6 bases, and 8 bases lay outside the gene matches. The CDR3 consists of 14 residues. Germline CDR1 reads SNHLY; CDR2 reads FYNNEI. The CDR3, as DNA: TGTGCCAGCAGGCAGCGGGCTAGCGGGGACGAGCAGTACTTC. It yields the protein CASRQRASGDEQYF.

The CDR3 DNA follows: TGCAGCGTTGCCTTCGATGGCTACACCTTC. It yields the protein CSVAFDGYTF. The V call is TRBV29-1, the J call TRBJ1-2; D is undetermined. Per germline, CDR1 SQVTM and CDR2 ANQGSEA. The V gene lost 4 bases and the J gene lost 6 bases, with 6 bases spanning the gap. This CDR3 spans 10 amino acids.

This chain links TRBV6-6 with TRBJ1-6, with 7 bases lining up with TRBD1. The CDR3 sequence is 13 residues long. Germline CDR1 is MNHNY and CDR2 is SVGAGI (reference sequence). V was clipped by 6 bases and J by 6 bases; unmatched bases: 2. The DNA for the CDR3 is TGTGCCAGCAGCGGGACAGCTAATTCACCCCTCCACTTT. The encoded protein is CASSGTANSPLHF.

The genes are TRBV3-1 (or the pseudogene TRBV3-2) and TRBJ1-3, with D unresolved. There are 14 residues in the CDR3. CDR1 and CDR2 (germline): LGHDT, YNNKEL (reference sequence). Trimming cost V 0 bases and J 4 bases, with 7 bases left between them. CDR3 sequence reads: CASSQDLLGNTIYF. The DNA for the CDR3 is TGTGCCAGCAGCCAAGACCTTTTAGGAAACACCATATATTTT.

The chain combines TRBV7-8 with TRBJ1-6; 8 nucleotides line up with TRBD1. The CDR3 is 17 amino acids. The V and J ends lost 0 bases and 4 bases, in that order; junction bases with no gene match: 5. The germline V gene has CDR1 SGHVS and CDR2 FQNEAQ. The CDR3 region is CASSLADREQYNSPLHF. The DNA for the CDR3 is TGTGCCAGCAGCTTAGCGGACAGGGAGCAATATAATTCACCCCTCCACTTT.

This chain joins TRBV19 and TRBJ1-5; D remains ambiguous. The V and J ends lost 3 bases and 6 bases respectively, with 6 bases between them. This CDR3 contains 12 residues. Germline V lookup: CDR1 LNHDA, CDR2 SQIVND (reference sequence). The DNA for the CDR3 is TGTGCCAGTAGTATTGCGATTCAGCCCCAGCATTTT. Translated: CASSIAIQPQHF.

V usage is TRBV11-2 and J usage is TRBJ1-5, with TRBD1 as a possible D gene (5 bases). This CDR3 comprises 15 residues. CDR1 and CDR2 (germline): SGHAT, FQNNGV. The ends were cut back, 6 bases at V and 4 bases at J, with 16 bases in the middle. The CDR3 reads CASSWVAGENQPQHF. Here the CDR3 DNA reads TGTGCCAGCAGTTGGGTAGCGGGGGAAAATCAGCCCCAGCATTTT. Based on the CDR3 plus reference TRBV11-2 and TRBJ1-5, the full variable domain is EAGVAQSPRYKIIEKRQSVAFWCNPISGHATLYWYQQILGQGPKLLIQFQNNGVVDDSQLPKDRFSAERLKGVDSTLKIQPAKLEDSAVYLCASSWVAGENQPQHFGDGTRLSIL.

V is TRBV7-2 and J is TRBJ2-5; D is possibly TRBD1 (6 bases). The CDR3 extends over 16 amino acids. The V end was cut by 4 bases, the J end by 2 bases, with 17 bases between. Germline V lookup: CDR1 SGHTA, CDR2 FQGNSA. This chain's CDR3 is CASSSSLRGPQETQYF. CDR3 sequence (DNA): TGTGCCAGCAGCTCATCCCTCAGGGGCCCTCAAGAGACCCAGTACTTC.

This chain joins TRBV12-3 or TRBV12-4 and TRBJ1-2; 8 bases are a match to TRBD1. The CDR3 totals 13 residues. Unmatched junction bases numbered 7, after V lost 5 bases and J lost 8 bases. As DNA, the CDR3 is TGTGCCAGCAGTCCGGGACAGGCACGGGGCTACACCTTC. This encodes CASSPGQARGYTF.

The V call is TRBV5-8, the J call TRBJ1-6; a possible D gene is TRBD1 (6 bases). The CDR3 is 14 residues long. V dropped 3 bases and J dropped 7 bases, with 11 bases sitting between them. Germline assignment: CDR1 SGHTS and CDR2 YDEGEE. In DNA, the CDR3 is TGTGCCAGCAGCTCGGGGGGGGCAAATTCACCCCTCCACTTT. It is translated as CASSSGGANSPLHF.

This chain's CDR3 is CASSLGSYTDTQYF. In DNA form, the CDR3 reads TGTGCCAGCTCACTCGGGTCTTACACAGATACGCAGTATTTT. The J gene is TRBJ2-3, the V gene TRBV18, with D uncertain. V lost 4 bases to trimming and J lost 2 bases, with 10 bases between them. Germline loops: CDR1 KGHSH, CDR2 LQKENI. The CDR3 runs 14 residues. Based on the CDR3 plus reference TRBV18 and TRBJ2-3, the full variable domain is NAGVMQNPRHLVRRRGQEARLRCSPMKGHSHVYWYRQLPEEGLKFMVYLQKENIIDESGMPKERFSAEFPKEGPSILRIQQVVRGDSAAYFCASSLGSYTDTQYFGPGTRLTVL.

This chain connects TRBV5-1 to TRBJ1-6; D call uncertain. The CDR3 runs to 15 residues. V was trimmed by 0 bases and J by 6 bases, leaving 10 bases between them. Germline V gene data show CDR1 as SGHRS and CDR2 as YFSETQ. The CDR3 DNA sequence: TGCGCCAGCAGCTTGGCCGGGGAAAGTAATTCACCCCTCCACTTT. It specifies CASSLAGESNSPLHF.

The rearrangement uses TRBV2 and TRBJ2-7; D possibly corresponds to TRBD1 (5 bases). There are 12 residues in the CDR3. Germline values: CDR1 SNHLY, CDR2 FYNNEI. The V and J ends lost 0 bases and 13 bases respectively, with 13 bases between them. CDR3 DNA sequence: TGTGCCAGCAGTGAAGCATCGCAGGGTTGTTACTTC. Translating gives CASSEASQGCYF.

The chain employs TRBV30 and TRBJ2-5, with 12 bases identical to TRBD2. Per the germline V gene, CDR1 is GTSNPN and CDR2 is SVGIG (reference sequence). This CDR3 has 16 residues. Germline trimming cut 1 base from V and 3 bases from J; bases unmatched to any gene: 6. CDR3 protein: CAWSAGTSGSKETQYF. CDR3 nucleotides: TGTGCCTGGAGTGCCGGGACTAGCGGGTCCAAAGAGACCCAGTACTTC.

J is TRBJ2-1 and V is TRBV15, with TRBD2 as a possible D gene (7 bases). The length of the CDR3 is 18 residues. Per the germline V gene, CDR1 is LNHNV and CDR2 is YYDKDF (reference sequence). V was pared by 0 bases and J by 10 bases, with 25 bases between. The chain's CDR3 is CATSRDLGFLGGPGEQFF. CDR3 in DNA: TGTGCCACCAGCAGAGATTTAGGGTTTTTGGGGGGGCCAGGGGAGCAGTTCTTC.

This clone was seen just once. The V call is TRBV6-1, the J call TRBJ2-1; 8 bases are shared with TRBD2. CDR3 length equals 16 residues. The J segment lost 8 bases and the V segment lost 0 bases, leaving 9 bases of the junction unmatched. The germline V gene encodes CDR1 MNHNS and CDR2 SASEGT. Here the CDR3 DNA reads TGTGCCAGCAGTGAAGCGTTGGCAGAGCGGGGGTATGAGCAGTTCTTC. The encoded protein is CASSEALAERGYEQFF.

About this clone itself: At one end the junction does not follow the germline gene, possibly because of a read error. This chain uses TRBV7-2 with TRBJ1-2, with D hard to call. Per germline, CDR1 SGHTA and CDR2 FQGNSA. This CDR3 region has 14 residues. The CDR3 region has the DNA TGTGCCAGCAGCATAGCGGGCACTGACTATGGCTACACCTTC. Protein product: CASSIAGTDYGYTF. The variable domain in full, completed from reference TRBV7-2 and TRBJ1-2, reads GAGVSQSPSNKVTEKGKDVELRCDPISGHTALYWYRQSLGQGLEFLIYFQGNSAPDKSGLPSDRFSAERTGGSVSTLTIQRTQQEDSAVYLCASSIAGTDYGYTFGSGTRLTVV.

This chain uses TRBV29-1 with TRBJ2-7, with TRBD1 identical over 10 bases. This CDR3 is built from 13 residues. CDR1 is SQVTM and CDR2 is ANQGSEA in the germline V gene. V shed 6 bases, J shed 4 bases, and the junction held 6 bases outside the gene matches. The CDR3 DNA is TGCAGCGTGGCTGACAGGGGGCTGTACGAGCAGTACTTC. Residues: CSVADRGLYEQYF.